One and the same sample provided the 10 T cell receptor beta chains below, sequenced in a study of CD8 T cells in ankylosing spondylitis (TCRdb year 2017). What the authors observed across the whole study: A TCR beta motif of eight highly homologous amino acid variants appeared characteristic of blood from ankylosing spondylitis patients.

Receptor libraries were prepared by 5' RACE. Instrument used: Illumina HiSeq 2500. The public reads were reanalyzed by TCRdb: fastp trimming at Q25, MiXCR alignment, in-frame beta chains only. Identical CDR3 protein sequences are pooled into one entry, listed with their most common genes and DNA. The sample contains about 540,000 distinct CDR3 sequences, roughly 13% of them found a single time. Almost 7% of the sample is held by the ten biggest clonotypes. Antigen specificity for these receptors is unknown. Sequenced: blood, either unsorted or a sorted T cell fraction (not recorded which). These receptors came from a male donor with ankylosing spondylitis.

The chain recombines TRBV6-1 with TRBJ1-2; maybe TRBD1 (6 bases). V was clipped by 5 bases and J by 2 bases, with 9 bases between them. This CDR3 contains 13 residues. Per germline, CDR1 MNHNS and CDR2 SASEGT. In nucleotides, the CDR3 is TGTGCCAGCAGTAGACAGGACAACTATGGCTACACCTTC. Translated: CASSRQDNYGYTF.

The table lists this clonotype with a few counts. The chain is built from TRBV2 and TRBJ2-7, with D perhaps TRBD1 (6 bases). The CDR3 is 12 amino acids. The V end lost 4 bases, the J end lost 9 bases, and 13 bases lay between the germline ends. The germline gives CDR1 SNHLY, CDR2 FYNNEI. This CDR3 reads CASSVGQNMQYV. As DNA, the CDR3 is TGTGCCAGCAGTGTAGGACAGAACATGCAGTACGTC.

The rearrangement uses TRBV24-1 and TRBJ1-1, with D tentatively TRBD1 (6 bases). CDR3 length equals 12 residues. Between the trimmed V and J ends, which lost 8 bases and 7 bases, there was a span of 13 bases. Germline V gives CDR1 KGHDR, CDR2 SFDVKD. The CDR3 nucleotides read TGTGCCACCACCACAGGGACGGGTGAAGCTTTCTTT. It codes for CATTTGTGEAFF.

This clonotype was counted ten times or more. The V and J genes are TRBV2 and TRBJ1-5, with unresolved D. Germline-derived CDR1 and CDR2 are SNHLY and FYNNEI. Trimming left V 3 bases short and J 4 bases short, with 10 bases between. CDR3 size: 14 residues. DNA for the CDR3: TGTGCCAGCAGTGATCGGCAACGAAATCAGCCCCAGCATTTT. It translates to CASSDRQRNQPQHF.

The CDR3 loop reads CSAELGTEAFF. CDR3 DNA sequence: TGCAGTGCGGAGTTGGGGACTGAAGCTTTCTTT. The V gene is TRBV20-1, the J gene TRBJ1-1, with D unresolved. The CDR3 has 11 amino acids. V was shortened by 6 bases and J by 5 bases, with 10 bases between the two germline ends. Looked up from germline, CDR1 is DFQATT and CDR2 is SNEGSKA (reference sequence).

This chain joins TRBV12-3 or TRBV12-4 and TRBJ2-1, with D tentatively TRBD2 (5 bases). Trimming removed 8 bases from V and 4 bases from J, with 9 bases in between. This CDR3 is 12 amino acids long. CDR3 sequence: CASFPGYNEQFF. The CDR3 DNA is TGTGCCAGCTTTCCGGGATACAATGAGCAGTTCTTC.

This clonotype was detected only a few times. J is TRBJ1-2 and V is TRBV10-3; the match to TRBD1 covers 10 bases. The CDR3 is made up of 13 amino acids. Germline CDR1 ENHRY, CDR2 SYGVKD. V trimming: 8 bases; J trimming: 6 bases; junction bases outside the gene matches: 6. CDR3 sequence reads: CAIGPGTGDGYTF. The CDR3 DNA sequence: TGTGCCATCGGACCCGGGACAGGGGATGGCTACACCTTC.

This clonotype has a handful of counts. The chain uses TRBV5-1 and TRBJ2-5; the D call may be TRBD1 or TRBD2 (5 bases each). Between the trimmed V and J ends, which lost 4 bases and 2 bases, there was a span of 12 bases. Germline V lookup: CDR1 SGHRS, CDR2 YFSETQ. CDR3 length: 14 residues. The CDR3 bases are TGCGCCAGCAGCCCGAGGGGCAGGCAAGAGACCCAGTACTTC. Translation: CASSPRGRQETQYF. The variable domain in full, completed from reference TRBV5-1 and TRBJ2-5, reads KAGVTQTPRYLIKTRGQQVTLSCSPISGHRSVSWYQQTPGQGLQFLFEYFSETQRNKGNFPGRFSGRQFSNSRSEMNVSTLELGDSALYLCASSPRGRQETQYFGPGTRLLVL.

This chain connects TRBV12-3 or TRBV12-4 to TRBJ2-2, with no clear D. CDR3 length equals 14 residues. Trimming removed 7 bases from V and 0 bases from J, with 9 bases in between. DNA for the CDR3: TGTGCCAGCATTTACTCCACGAACACCGGGGAGCTGTTTTTT. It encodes CASIYSTNTGELFF.

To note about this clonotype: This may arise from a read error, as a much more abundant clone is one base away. CDR3 coding DNA: TGTGCCAGCAGCTTAGGTGGGACAGGGAGAGACTATGGCTACACCTTC. Protein: CASSLGGTGRDYGYTF. The chain has TRBV7-2 and TRBJ1-2; 9 positions agree with TRBD1. This CDR3 contains 16 residues. Germline V gene lookup returns CDR1 SGHTA and CDR2 FQGNSA. V dropped 1 base and J dropped 3; count of bases not matched to a gene: 6.